A single sample gave rise to the 13 T cell receptor beta chains below, sequenced in a study of monozygotic twins with inflammatory bowel disease. From the 5' RACE reads, TCRdb lists one entry per CDR3 protein and no DNA. This repertoire comprises 350,000 to 500,000 distinct CDR3 sequences; its ten largest clones make up 2% to 3%. Sequencing was performed on blood. The receptors derive from a human donor with ulcerative colitis or Crohn's disease, or a healthy co-twin of an affected twin (not recorded which).

V and J are TRBV10-3 and TRBJ2-1; the D call of TRBD2 rests on TCRdb alone, since no DNA is present to check it. Germline loops: CDR1 ENHRY, CDR2 SYGVKD. The CDR3 runs to 14 residues. The CDR3 protein is CAISGELAGGVPLF.

The chain employs TRBV6-2 or TRBV6-3 and TRBJ1-2; the TRBD1 assignment by TCRdb is unverifiable without DNA. The CDR3 runs 15 residues. Germline CDR1 and CDR2: MNHEY and SVGEGT. CDR3 residues: CASRARWTGNYGYTF.

The J gene is TRBJ1-1, the V gene TRBV19; the D gene TCRdb calls, TRBD1, cannot be checked with no DNA. CDR3 length: 12 amino acids. CDR1 and CDR2 (germline): LNHDA, SQIVND (reference sequence). This CDR3 is CASSIDRGTAFF.

The chain is built from TRBV27 and TRBJ1-2; the TCRdb call, TRBD1, lacks DNA for checking. This CDR3 has 15 amino acids. CDR1 MNHEY and CDR2 SMNVEV come from the germline V gene (reference sequence). The CDR3: CASRRTATGGYGYTF.

This chain uses TRBV5-1 with TRBJ2-1; with no DNA, the TCRdb D assignment of TRBD2 cannot be verified. The CDR3 loop spans 17 amino acids. Germline assignment: CDR1 SGHRS and CDR2 YFSETQ. The CDR3 loop reads CASSLAGLAGPYNEQFF.

The genes are TRBV9 and TRBJ2-2. Germline values: CDR1 SGDLS, CDR2 YYNGEE. CDR3 length equals 14 residues. The CDR3 loop is CASSVGGVTGELFF.

The CDR3 region is CASGRTGVEQYF. This sequence joins TRBV12-5 and TRBJ2-7; lacking DNA, the TRBD1 call made by TCRdb goes unchecked. The CDR3 is 12 residues long. From germline, CDR1 is LGHNT and CDR2 FRNRAP.

This chain uses TRBV18 with TRBJ2-1; TCRdb's assignment of TRBD2 cannot be checked, as there is no DNA. The CDR3 extends over 15 amino acids. Per germline, CDR1 KGHSH and CDR2 LQKENI. The CDR3 here is CASSLASGSYNEQFF.

The chain employs TRBV18 and TRBJ1-2; absent DNA, TCRdb's TRBD1 call cannot be checked. The CDR3 totals 14 residues. Germline CDR1 reads KGHSH; CDR2 reads LQKENI. CDR3 loop: CASSPYMDSYGYTF.

This rearrangement joins TRBV19 to TRBJ2-1; TCRdb picks TRBD2, but there is no DNA to check that call. Looked up from germline, CDR1 is LNHDA and CDR2 is SQIVND (reference sequence). There are 17 residues in the CDR3. The chain's CDR3 is CASSIYGSLAIGDEQFF.

The chain couples TRBV10-2 to TRBJ1-1. The germline CDR1 and CDR2 sequences are WSHSY and SAAADI. The CDR3 covers 13 residues. The CDR3 reads CASSESRNTEAFF.

The chain has TRBV14 and TRBJ2-7; TCRdb's D call, TRBD1, is unchecked because there is no DNA. Germline V gives CDR1 SGHDN, CDR2 FVKESK. There are 16 residues in the CDR3. The CDR3: CASSQPGGKGVYEQYF. Complete variable domain (other parts from reference TRBV14 and TRBJ2-7): EAGVTQFPSHSVIEKGQTVTLRCDPISGHDNLYWYRRVMGKEIKFLLHFVKESKQDESGMPNNRFLAERTGGTYSTLKVQPAELEDSGVYFCASSQPGGKGVYEQYFGPGTRLTVT.

The CDR3 loop reads CASSGSYQDNSYGYTF. The V gene is TRBV5-1, the J gene TRBJ1-2; the TCRdb call, TRBD1, lacks DNA for checking. The CDR3 length is 16 residues. Germline CDR1 reads SGHRS; CDR2 reads YFSETQ.